Below are 32 T cell receptor beta chains sequenced from a single sample in a study of T cell responses to AZD1222 COVID-19 vaccine. Some clones are missing from TCRdb's copy, which holds only in-frame ones; the method was immunoSEQ multiplex PCR. The sample lists about 150,000 clones, about 90% occurring once. Sequenced here: peripheral blood, sampled on day 0 of AZD1222 vaccination. These receptors were obtained from an adult in good health.

This sequence joins TRBV28 and TRBJ2-7; 7 bases map to TRBD1. This CDR3 is 14 amino acids long. Per the germline V gene, CDR1 is MDHEN and CDR2 is SYDVKM. The J segment lost 2 bases and the V segment lost 6 bases, leaving 7 bases of the junction unmatched. The CDR3 sequence: CASRTTGVAYEQYF. The CDR3 nucleotides read TGTGCCAGCAGAACCACAGGGGTGGCCTACGAGCAGTACTTC.

The chain combines TRBV28 with TRBJ2-7, with D possibly being TRBD2 (5 bases). Germline V gene lookup returns CDR1 MDHEN and CDR2 SYDVKM. The CDR3 runs to 13 residues. Trimming removed 9 bases at V and 2 bases at J, with 14 bases between. CDR3 sequence reads: CASIRSGTYEQYF. As DNA, the CDR3 is TGTGCCAGTATCCGGTCGGGGACCTACGAGCAGTACTTC.

This sequence joins TRBV19 and TRBJ2-5; possibly TRBD1 or TRBD2 for D (6 bases each). The CDR3 covers 12 residues. The V gene lost 6 bases and the J gene lost 5 bases, with 10 bases spanning the gap. Germline-derived CDR1 and CDR2 are LNHDA and SQIVND (reference sequence). This CDR3 is CASSGGGETQYF. CDR3 coding DNA: TGTGCCAGTAGCGGGGGCGGTGAGACCCAGTACTTC.

The V gene is TRBV7-6, the J gene TRBJ2-5; 12 bases line up with TRBD2. Germline V gene data show CDR1 as SGHVS and CDR2 as FNYEAQ. CDR3 length: 13 amino acids. V dropped 3 bases and J dropped 12; count of bases not matched to a gene: 5. CDR3 bases: TGTGCCAGCAGCTTTAGGACTAGCGGGAACAAGTACTTC. Translating gives CASSFRTSGNKYF.

This clone was seen more than once but under ten times. The chain links TRBV20-1 to TRBJ2-5, with D possibly TRBD2 on 5 matching bases. The CDR3 has 10 amino acids. V was clipped by 6 bases and J by 5 bases, with 7 bases between them. Germline assignment: CDR1 DFQATT and CDR2 SNEGSKA (reference sequence). For the CDR3, the DNA is TGCAGTGCCTTAGCGGAGACCCAGTACTTC. Its protein is CSALAETQYF.

The chain is built from TRBV7-2 and TRBJ2-2; 13 positions agree with TRBD2. Trimming cost V 5 bases and J 2 bases; bases outside gene matches: 8. Germline-derived CDR1 and CDR2 are SGHTA and FQGNSA. There are 18 residues in the CDR3. This chain's CDR3 is CASSERGLAGANTGELFF. The CDR3, as DNA: TGTGCCAGCAGCGAACGAGGACTAGCGGGAGCAAACACCGGGGAGCTGTTTTTT.

This sequence joins TRBV24-1 and TRBJ2-1; D remains unclear. Trimming left V 4 bases short and J 7 bases short, with 22 bases between. Germline V gene data show CDR1 as KGHDR and CDR2 as SFDVKD. The CDR3 is 17 residues long. The CDR3 region is CATSEPFPATSRNEQFF. CDR3 nucleotide sequence: TGTGCCACCAGTGAGCCATTCCCCGCCACTTCTCGAAATGAGCAGTTCTTC.

This clone has only one observation. This chain joins TRBV7-2 and TRBJ2-6, with D possibly being TRBD1 or TRBD2 (5 bases each). The CDR3 consists of 19 residues. Trimming took off 5 bases at V and 0 bases at J, with 20 bases between the two ends. The germline V gene has CDR1 SGHTA and CDR2 FQGNSA. In DNA, the CDR3 is TGTGCCAGCAGCCCCACCCCGGGACGGAGACTCTCTGGGGCCAACGTCCTGACTTTC. Translating it yields CASSPTPGRRLSGANVLTF.

The CDR3 DNA is TGCGCCAGCAGCTTGTTCCCTTCTAGCGGGGCCGCCTACGAGCAGTACTTC. Translated: CASSLFPSSGAAYEQYF. The chain combines TRBV5-1 with TRBJ2-7, with 9 bases lining up with TRBD2. Per the germline V gene, CDR1 is SGHRS and CDR2 is YFSETQ. The CDR3 is 17 amino acids. The junction had 10 bases not matched to a gene; V was cut back by 1 base and J by 2 bases.

This clone was seen just once. This chain connects TRBV21-1 to TRBJ2-5. TRBV21-1 is a known pseudogene. The CDR3 totals 14 residues. CDR3 DNA sequence: TGTGCCAGCAGCAAAGTGGTGCACCAAGAGACCCAGTACTTC. Protein: CASSKVVHQETQYF.

This rearrangement joins TRBV10-3 to TRBJ2-2, with 9 nucleotides matching TRBD1. This CDR3 spans 13 amino acids. Germline CDR1 ENHRY, CDR2 SYGVKD. V shed 6 bases, J shed 8 bases, and the junction held 4 bases outside the gene matches. CDR3 protein: CAISDRGFGELFF. CDR3 DNA sequence: TGTGCCATCAGCGACAGGGGGTTTGGGGAGCTGTTTTTT.

The rearrangement uses TRBV7-2 and TRBJ1-4; D is possibly TRBD1 (5 bases). CDR1 SGHTA and CDR2 FQGNSA come from the germline V gene. V lost 3 bases and J lost 10, with 15 bases in between. The CDR3 spans 14 residues. The CDR3 DNA is TGTGCCAGCAGCTTGGGGTCACAGGCAGGAAAACTGTTTTTT. Encoded protein: CASSLGSQAGKLFF. Filled out from reference TRBV7-2 and TRBJ1-4, the complete variable domain reads GAGVSQSPSNKVTEKGKDVELRCDPISGHTALYWYRQSLGQGLEFLIYFQGNSAPDKSGLPSDRFSAERTGGSVSTLTIQRTQQEDSAVYLCASSLGSQAGKLFFGSGTQLSVL.

V usage is TRBV6-5 and J usage is TRBJ2-3, with 8 bases matching TRBD1. The CDR3 runs to 16 residues. V shed 2 bases, J shed 2 bases, and the junction held 6 bases outside the gene matches. Germline loops: CDR1 MNHEY, CDR2 SVGAGI. The CDR3 is CASSYDRGTNTDTQYF. The CDR3 nucleotides read TGTGCCAGCAGTTACGACAGGGGAACTAACACAGATACGCAGTATTTT.

J is TRBJ2-2 and V is TRBV5-1, with D possibly being TRBD2 (6 bases). Per germline, CDR1 SGHRS and CDR2 YFSETQ. The CDR3 is 13 residues long. V was shortened by 6 bases and J by 4 bases, with 10 bases between the two germline ends. The CDR3 is CASTGVRTGELFF. Here the CDR3 DNA reads TGCGCCAGCACGGGGGTTCGCACCGGGGAGCTGTTTTTT. The full variable domain, completed using reference TRBV5-1 and TRBJ2-2, is KAGVTQTPRYLIKTRGQQVTLSCSPISGHRSVSWYQQTPGQGLQFLFEYFSETQRNKGNFPGRFSGRQFSNSRSEMNVSTLELGDSALYLCASTGVRTGELFFGEGSRLTVL.

The chain is built from TRBV19 and TRBJ2-1; TRBD1 agrees at 10 bases. CDR1 and CDR2 (germline): LNHDA, SQIVND (reference sequence). The CDR3 consists of 17 residues. The trim removed 6 bases at V and 10 bases at J, leaving 18 bases unmatched. The CDR3 DNA follows: TGTGCCAGTAGCCGCCCCAAAGGGGGACAGGGGTCTGGGGAGCAGTTCTTC. Encoded protein: CASSRPKGGQGSGEQFF.

V and J are TRBV2 and TRBJ2-3; 9 bases are a match to TRBD2. The V and J ends lost 8 bases and 0 bases, in that order; junction bases with no gene match: 6. The V gene's germline CDR1 is SNHLY and CDR2 FYNNEI. The CDR3 sequence is 15 residues long. CDR3 bases: TGTGCCAGCGCACGACTAGCGGACAGCACAGATACGCAGTATTTT. It codes for CASARLADSTDTQYF.

Here the CDR3 reads CASSYSRLGTYEQYF. In nucleotides, the CDR3 is TGTGCCAGCAGTTACTCTAGGCTTGGGACCTACGAGCAGTACTTC. V gene TRBV6-6 combines with J gene TRBJ2-7; D call uncertain. Germline V lookup: CDR1 MNHNY, CDR2 SVGAGI (reference sequence). This CDR3 contains 15 residues. The germline V and J ends were trimmed by 0 bases and 2 bases, with 11 bases remaining between them.

The genes are TRBV6-5 and TRBJ2-3; D remains ambiguous. Germline V CDR1 and CDR2: MNHEY, SVGAGI. Trimming took off 7 bases at V and 6 bases at J, with 20 bases between the two ends. The CDR3 contains 15 residues. Here the CDR3 DNA reads TGTGCCAGCACTTGGCTAGACTCCCGCTTGGATACGCAGTATTTT. Protein product: CASTWLDSRLDTQYF.

The rearrangement links TRBV5-1 to TRBJ2-5; 7 nucleotides agree with TRBD2. V was pared by 3 bases and J by 4 bases, with 15 bases of the junction left unmatched. CDR1 SGHRS and CDR2 YFSETQ come from the germline V gene. CDR3 length equals 17 residues. In DNA, the CDR3 is TGCGCCAGCAGCTCTCTTGGTCGGCGGGAGTTGGGAGAGACCCAGTACTTC. This encodes CASSSLGRRELGETQYF.

CDR3: CASSEGDFVDTQYF. The CDR3 DNA follows: TGTGCCAGCAGTGAAGGTGATTTCGTGGATACGCAGTATTTT. The V call is TRBV2, the J call TRBJ2-3; D is unresolved. Germline V gives CDR1 SNHLY, CDR2 FYNNEI. CDR3 length: 14 amino acids. The V end was cut by 1 base, the J end by 6 bases, with 11 bases between.

V gene TRBV14 combines with J gene TRBJ2-7, with 9 positions matching TRBD1. With 0 bases clipped from V and 0 bases from J, the junction kept 6 bases outside the gene matches. This CDR3 has 17 residues. CDR1 SGHDN and CDR2 FVKESK come from the germline V gene. The CDR3 bases are TGTGCCAGCAGCCAAGAGGGACAGGGAAGATTCTCCTACGAGCAGTACTTC. Amino acid sequence: CASSQEGQGRFSYEQYF.

The CDR3 bases are TGTGCCAGCAGCTCACGACAGGGGGTCTACGAGCAGTACTTC. It is translated as CASSSRQGVYEQYF. V usage is TRBV7-2 and J usage is TRBJ2-7, with TRBD1 matching 9 bases. This CDR3 region has 14 residues. With V trimmed by 4 bases and J by 3 bases, 4 bases remained unmatched. Germline V gene sequence: CDR1 SGHTA, CDR2 FQGNSA.

The chain uses TRBV3-1 (or the pseudogene TRBV3-2) and TRBJ2-7; D possibly matches TRBD1 or TRBD2 (5 bases each). Germline V CDR1 and CDR2: LGHDT, YNNKEL (reference sequence). There are 13 residues in the CDR3. V lost 1 base and J 4 bases, leaving 8 bases between the germline ends. CDR3 coding DNA: TGTGCCAGCAGCCAAGTGGGGGTTTACGAGCAGTACTTC. Residues: CASSQVGVYEQYF.

The sample holds one count of this clone. The rearrangement joins TRBV6-1 to TRBJ1-1; D gene uncertain. V lost 6 bases and J 4 bases, leaving 24 bases between the germline ends. The germline V gene encodes CDR1 MNHNS and CDR2 SASEGT. This CDR3 is built from 17 residues. The CDR3 reads CASSERPPRPGSTEAFF. The CDR3 region has the DNA TGTGCCAGCAGCGAACGGCCCCCCCGACCAGGAAGCACTGAAGCTTTCTTT.

This rearrangement joins TRBV5-4 to TRBJ1-1; D unclear. The germline V and J ends were trimmed by 5 bases and 5 bases, with 10 bases remaining between them. The CDR3 is 12 residues long. The germline CDR1 and CDR2 sequences are SGHNT and YYREEE (reference sequence). The CDR3 region has the DNA TGTGCCAGCAGTAGCGGCCAGACTGAAGCTTTCTTT. It translates to CASSSGQTEAFF.

The J gene is TRBJ1-2, the V gene TRBV30; no reliable D call. The germline V gene encodes CDR1 GTSNPN and CDR2 SVGIG (reference sequence). The CDR3 consists of 10 residues. The ends were cut back, 7 bases at V and 7 bases at J, with 10 bases in the middle. This CDR3 reads CAFARSGYTF. For the CDR3, the DNA is TGTGCCTTTGCCCGTTCTGGCTACACCTTC.

Written as DNA, the CDR3 is TGCGCCAGCAATGATCTAGCCAAAAACATTCAGTACTTC. It is translated as CASNDLAKNIQYF. This rearrangement joins TRBV5-1 to TRBJ2-4; the D is unclear. The CDR3 consists of 13 residues. The V gene's germline CDR1 is SGHRS and CDR2 YFSETQ. V was trimmed by 6 bases and J by 0 bases, leaving 7 bases between them.

The chain uses TRBV9 and TRBJ1-6; D unclear. Germline loops: CDR1 SGDLS, CDR2 YYNGEE. CDR3 length equals 14 residues. Trimming cost V 6 bases and J 5 bases, with 12 bases left between them. The CDR3 DNA follows: TGTGCCAGCACCGTTTCCCTGAATAATTCACCCCTCCACTTT. It translates to CASTVSLNNSPLHF. Supplemented by reference TRBV9 and TRBJ1-6, the full variable domain reads DSGVTQTPKHLITATGQRVTLRCSPRSGDLSVYWYQQSLDQGLQFLIQYYNGEERAKGNILERFSAQQFPDLHSELNLSSLELGDSALYFCASTVSLNNSPLHFGNGTRLTVT.

The chain recombines TRBV18 with TRBJ1-1; D is ambiguous. Trimming pared 1 base from V and 5 bases from J, leaving 11 bases between. CDR3 length: 14 amino acids. CDR1 is KGHSH, CDR2 LQKENI, per germline. CDR3 nucleotides: TGTGCCAGCTCACCACTGGATTGGCGAACTGAAGCTTTCTTT. This sequence encodes CASSPLDWRTEAFF.

In this sample, this clone turned up a few times. The chain has TRBV2 and TRBJ2-7, with 13 bases matching TRBD2. CDR1 SNHLY and CDR2 FYNNEI come from the germline V gene. J lost 6 bases, V lost 5 bases, and 10 bases had no gene match. The CDR3 runs to 16 residues. The CDR3 DNA sequence: TGTGCCAGCAGTCCTCCGGGACTAGCGGGACGCGGCGAGCAGTACTTC. It yields the protein CASSPPGLAGRGEQYF.

This rearrangement joins TRBV7-7 to TRBJ2-1, with 8 bases aligning to TRBD1. CDR1 SSHAT and CDR2 FNYEAQ come from the germline V gene (reference sequence). The CDR3 loop spans 14 amino acids. Germline trimming cut 5 bases from V and 6 bases from J; bases unmatched to any gene: 6. The CDR3 nucleotides are TGTGCCAGCAGCCAGACAGGGGTGGGCAATGAGCAGTTCTTC. Translating it yields CASSQTGVGNEQFF.

The chain links TRBV4-3 to TRBJ1-1; 7 positions agree with TRBD1. V shed 3 bases and J 1 base; nucleotides not matched to a gene: 11. The CDR3 spans 17 residues. The V gene's germline CDR1 is LGHNA and CDR2 YSLEER. The CDR3 sequence: CASSQTGQAAQNTEAFF. CDR3 nucleotides: TGCGCCAGCAGCCAGACAGGACAGGCCGCACAGAACACTGAAGCTTTCTTT.